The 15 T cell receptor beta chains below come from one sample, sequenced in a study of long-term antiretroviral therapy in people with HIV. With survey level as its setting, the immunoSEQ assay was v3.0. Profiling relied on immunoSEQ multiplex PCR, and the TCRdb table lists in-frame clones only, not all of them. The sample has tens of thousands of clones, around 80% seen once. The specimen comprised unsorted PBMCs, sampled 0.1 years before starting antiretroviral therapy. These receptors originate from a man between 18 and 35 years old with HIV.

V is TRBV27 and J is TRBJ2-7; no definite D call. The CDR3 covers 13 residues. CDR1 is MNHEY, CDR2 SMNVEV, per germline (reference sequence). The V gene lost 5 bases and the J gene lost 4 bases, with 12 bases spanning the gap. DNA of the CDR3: TGTGCCAGCAGTCCTGAAGAGGAGTACGAGCAGTACTTC. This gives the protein CASSPEEEYEQYF.

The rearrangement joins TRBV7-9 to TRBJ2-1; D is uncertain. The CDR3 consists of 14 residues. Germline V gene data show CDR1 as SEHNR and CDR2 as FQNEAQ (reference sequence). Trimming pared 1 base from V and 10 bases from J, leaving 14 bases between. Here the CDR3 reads CASSLESPGREQFF. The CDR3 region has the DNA TGTGCCAGCAGCTTAGAGTCCCCGGGTCGGGAGCAGTTCTTC.

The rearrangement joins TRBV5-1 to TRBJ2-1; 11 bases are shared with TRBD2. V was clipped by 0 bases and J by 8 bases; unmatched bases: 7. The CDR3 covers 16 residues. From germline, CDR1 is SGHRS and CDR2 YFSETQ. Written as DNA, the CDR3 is TGCGCCAGCAGCTTGGAGGGTAGCGGGGGGGCCCATGAGCAGTTCTTC. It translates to CASSLEGSGGAHEQFF.

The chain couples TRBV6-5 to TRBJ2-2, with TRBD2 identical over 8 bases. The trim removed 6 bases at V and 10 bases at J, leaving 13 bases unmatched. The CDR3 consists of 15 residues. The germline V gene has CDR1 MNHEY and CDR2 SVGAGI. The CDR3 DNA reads TGTGCCAGCAGAAACTTAGCGGGATATGGAGAGGAGCTGTTTTTT. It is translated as CASRNLAGYGEELFF.

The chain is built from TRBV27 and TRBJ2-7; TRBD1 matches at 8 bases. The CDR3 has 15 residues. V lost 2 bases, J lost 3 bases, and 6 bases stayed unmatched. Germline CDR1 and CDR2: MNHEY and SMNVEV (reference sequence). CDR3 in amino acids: CASSLIGDRSYEQYF. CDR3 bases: TGTGCCAGCAGTTTAATCGGGGACAGGAGCTACGAGCAGTACTTC.

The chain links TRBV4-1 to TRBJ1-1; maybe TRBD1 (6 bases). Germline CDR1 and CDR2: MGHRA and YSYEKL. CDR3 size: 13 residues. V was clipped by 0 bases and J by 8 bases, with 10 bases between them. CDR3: CASSQEVGTEAFF. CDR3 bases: TGCGCCAGCAGCCAAGAGGTCGGGACAGAAGCTTTCTTT.

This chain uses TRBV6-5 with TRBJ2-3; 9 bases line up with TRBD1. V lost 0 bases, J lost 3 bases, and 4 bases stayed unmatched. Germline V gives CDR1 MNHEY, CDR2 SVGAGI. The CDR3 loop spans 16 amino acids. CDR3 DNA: TGTGCCAGCAGTTACTCCGGGACAGGGTGGACAGATACGCAGTATTTT. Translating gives CASSYSGTGWTDTQYF.

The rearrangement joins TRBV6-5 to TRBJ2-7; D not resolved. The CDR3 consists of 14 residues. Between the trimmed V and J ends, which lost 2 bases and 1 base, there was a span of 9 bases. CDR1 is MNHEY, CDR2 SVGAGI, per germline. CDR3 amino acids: CASSYGRSSYEQYF. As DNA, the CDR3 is TGTGCCAGCAGTTACGGGCGGTCTTCCTACGAGCAGTACTTC.

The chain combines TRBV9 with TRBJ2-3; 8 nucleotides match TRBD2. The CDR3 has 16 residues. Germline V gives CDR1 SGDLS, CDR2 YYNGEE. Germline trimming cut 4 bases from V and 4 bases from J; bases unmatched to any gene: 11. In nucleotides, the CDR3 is TGTGCCAGCAGCACTCCCGCGAGCGGGAGTGCAGATACGCAGTATTTT. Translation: CASSTPASGSADTQYF.

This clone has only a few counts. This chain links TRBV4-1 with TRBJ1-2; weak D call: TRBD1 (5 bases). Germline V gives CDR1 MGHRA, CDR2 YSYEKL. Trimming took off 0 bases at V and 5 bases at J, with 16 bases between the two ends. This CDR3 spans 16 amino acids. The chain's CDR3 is CASSQDSGRVSYGYTF. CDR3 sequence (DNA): TGCGCCAGCAGCCAAGATAGTGGCAGGGTATCATATGGCTACACCTTC.

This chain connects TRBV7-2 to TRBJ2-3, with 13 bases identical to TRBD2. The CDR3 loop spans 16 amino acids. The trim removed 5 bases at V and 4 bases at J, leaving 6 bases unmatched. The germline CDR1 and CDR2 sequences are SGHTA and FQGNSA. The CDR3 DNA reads TGTGCCAGCAGCCCAGGACTAGCGGGAGATCCAGATACGCAGTATTTT. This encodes CASSPGLAGDPDTQYF.

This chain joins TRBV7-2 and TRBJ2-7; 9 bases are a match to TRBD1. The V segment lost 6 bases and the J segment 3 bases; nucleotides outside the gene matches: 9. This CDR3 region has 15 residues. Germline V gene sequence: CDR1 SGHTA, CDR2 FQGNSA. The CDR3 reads CASRPGTGLVYEQYF. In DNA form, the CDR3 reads TGTGCCAGCAGGCCAGGGACAGGGCTTGTCTACGAGCAGTACTTC.

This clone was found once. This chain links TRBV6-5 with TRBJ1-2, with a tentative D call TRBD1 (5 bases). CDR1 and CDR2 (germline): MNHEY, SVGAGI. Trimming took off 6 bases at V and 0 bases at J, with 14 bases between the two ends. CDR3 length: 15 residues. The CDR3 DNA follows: TGTGCCAGCAGCCCAATGGGGCCGGCTAACTATGGCTACACCTTC. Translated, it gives CASSPMGPANYGYTF.

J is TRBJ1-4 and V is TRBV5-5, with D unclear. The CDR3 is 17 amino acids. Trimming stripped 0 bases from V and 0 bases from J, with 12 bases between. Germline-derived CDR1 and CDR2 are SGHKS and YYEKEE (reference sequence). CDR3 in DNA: TGTGCCAGCAGCTTGGGCCAGCTTCTTACAACTAATGAAAAACTGTTTTTT. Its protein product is CASSLGQLLTTNEKLFF. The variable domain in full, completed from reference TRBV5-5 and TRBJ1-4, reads DAGVTQSPTHLIKTRGQQVTLRCSPISGHKSVSWYQQVLGQGPQFIFQYYEKEERGRGNFPDRFSARQFPNYSSELNVNALLLGDSALYLCASSLGQLLTTNEKLFFGSGTQLSVL.

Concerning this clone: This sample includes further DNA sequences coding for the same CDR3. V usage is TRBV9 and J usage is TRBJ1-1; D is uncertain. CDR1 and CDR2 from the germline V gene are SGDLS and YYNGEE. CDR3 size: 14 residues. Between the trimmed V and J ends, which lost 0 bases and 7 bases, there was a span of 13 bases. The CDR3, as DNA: TGTGCCAGCAGCGTAGCACGGAAGGGTGATGAAGCTTTCTTT. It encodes CASSVARKGDEAFF.